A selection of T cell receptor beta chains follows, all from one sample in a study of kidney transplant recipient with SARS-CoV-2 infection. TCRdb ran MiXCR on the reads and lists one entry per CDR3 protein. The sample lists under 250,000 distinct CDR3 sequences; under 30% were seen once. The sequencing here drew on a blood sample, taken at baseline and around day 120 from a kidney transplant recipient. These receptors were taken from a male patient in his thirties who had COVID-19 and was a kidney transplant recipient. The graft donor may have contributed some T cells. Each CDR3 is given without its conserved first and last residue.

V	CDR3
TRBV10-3	AISESEGQGGTDTQY
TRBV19	ASSMPWRDRAKNIQY
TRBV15	ATSRLGGANQPQH
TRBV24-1	ATSDWKSYNEQF
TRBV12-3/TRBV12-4	ASKGGHIQY
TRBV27	ASAGGQHHSNQPQH
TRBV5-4	ASSIGPTNYEQY
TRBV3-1	ASSRLDPISFSETQY
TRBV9	ASSVADNYEQY
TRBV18	ASSPAPTEAF
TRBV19	ASSTQGAQYEQY
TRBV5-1	ASSLESLDSYQETQY
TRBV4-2	ASSLKQGDGETQY
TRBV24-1	ATSDGGLAGNHEQF
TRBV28	ASRTAQVSGTEAF
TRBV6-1	ASSDTLTDTQY
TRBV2	ASSEIGTRTGELF
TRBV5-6	ASSLRQGLWGETQY
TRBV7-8	ASSLEAGGNTEAF
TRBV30	AWSPGVDYGYT
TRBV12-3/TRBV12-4	ASSRGDRLPGEAF
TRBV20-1	SVRTPGTQETQY
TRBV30	AWSVGGAGTEAF
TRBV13	ASSADTGEGTYEQY
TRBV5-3	ARICAVVRKTYGYT
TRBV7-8	ASSDPNRYTSGRVGLRSGELF
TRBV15	ATSPDSYTEAF
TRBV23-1	ASSCPLLRRKTYGYT
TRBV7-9	ASSLMGQGAFGANVLT